What follows is one TCR beta chain and its context. This sample is part of a study of T cell responses to AZD1222 COVID-19 vaccine. Profiled with immunoSEQ multiplex PCR; TCRdb holds only in-frame clones, not every one. This sample has fewer than 150,000 clones, with more than 75% found just once. CDR3 size: 14 residues. V was trimmed by 0 bases and J by 1 base, leaving 6 bases between them. Germline V gene sequence: CDR1 WNHNN, CDR2 SYGVQD (reference sequence). The receptor was derived from an adult who received the AZD1222 COVID-19 vaccine. This material consisted of peripheral blood, taken 28 days after the second AZD1222 dose. The chain is built from TRBV10-1 and TRBJ2-5; no clear D gene. DNA for the CDR3: TGCGCCAGCAGTGAGTCCCTCGGCCAAGAGACCCAGTACTTC. Encoded protein: CASSESLGQETQYF.